This T cell receptor (beta chain) was found in a study of Graves' ophthalmopathy and Graves' hyperthyroidism. Beta-chain TCR CDR3 regions were amplified from RNA transcripts. RT-PCR in the first round used HTBI primers; a second-round multiplex PCR followed. TCRdb redid the calling of the multiplex PCR reads with MiXCR, one entry per CDR3 protein. The table has more than 300,000 distinct CDR3 sequences, 17% seen once. The CDR3 has 17 amino acids. The V gene's germline CDR1 is MNHEY and CDR2 SMNVEV (reference sequence). V was cut by 4 bases and J by 3 bases, with 21 bases left in between. This clonotype was seen ten or more times. Other autoimmune diseases, uncontrolled infections, pregnancy or lactation ruled patients out of participation.

Input material: peripheral blood. V usage is TRBV27 and J usage is TRBJ2-5, with D possibly TRBD2 on 5 matching bases. This TCR was recovered from an adult woman with stable Graves' hyperthyroidism. The CDR3: CASSSHQVSRDKETQYF. The CDR3 coding sequence is TGTGCCAGCAGTTCACACCAAGTTTCACGGGATAAAGAGACCCAGTACTTC.